Presented here are 29 T cell receptor beta chains from one specimen sequenced in a study of T cells in Graves' hyperthyroidism and ophthalmopathy. Amplified TCR beta CDR3 regions derived from RNA transcripts. Using the HTBI primer set, a first-round RT-PCR was run on the TCR CDR3. Each CDR3 protein is one row after TCRdb ran MiXCR on the multiplex PCR reads. The sample records 730,000 or so distinct CDR3 sequences, around a sixth being singletons. Sequenced input: blood. These receptors all stem from a woman in her forties or fifties with Graves' hyperthyroidism that later progressed to Graves' ophthalmopathy.

This clonotype has at least ten counts. The V call is TRBV5-1, the J call TRBJ2-2; a possible D gene is TRBD1 (6 bases). V was shortened by 4 bases and J by 1 base, with 8 bases between the two germline ends. Germline-derived CDR1 and CDR2 are SGHRS and YFSETQ. CDR3 length: 14 amino acids. In nucleotides, the CDR3 is TGCGCCAGCAGCCGGGACAAGAACACCGGGGAGCTGTTTTTT. It codes for CASSRDKNTGELFF. Full variable domain (outside the CDR3, taken from reference TRBV5-1 and TRBJ2-2): KAGVTQTPRYLIKTRGQQVTLSCSPISGHRSVSWYQQTPGQGLQFLFEYFSETQRNKGNFPGRFSGRQFSNSRSEMNVSTLELGDSALYLCASSRDKNTGELFFGEGSRLTVL.

V and J are TRBV12-3 or TRBV12-4 and TRBJ2-3; D tentatively fits TRBD1 or TRBD2 (6 bases each). The CDR3 has 16 amino acids. V was pared by 1 base and J by 8 bases, with 19 bases between. For the CDR3, the DNA is TGTGCCAGCAGTTTAGGGGGGGCCCTTGCAAGTGGTACGCAGTATTTT. Translating it yields CASSLGGALASGTQYF.

The J gene is TRBJ1-6, the V gene TRBV19; D call uncertain. Germline CDR1 is LNHDA and CDR2 is SQIVND (reference sequence). This CDR3 comprises 16 residues. Between the trimmed V and J ends, which lost 1 base and 8 bases, there was a span of 15 bases. The CDR3 here is CASSIVGSDYYSPLHF. Written as DNA, the CDR3 is TGTGCCAGTAGTATAGTTGGGTCGGACTACTATTCACCCCTCCACTTT.

This clonotype occurred a few times. The chain combines TRBV19 with TRBJ1-5, with D perhaps TRBD1 (5 bases). V lost 6 bases, J lost 4 bases, and 13 bases lay in between. Per the germline V gene, CDR1 is LNHDA and CDR2 is SQIVND (reference sequence). There are 14 residues in the CDR3. The CDR3 sequence is CASSRQPTNQPQHF. As DNA, the CDR3 is TGTGCCAGTAGCCGACAGCCTACTAATCAGCCCCAGCATTTT.

This clonotype was seen repeatedly, ten times or more. This sequence joins TRBV27 and TRBJ2-3; the D gene is possibly TRBD2 (5 bases). Germline-derived CDR1 and CDR2 are MNHEY and SMNVEV (reference sequence). This CDR3 has 15 amino acids. V lost 6 bases and J lost 0, with 13 bases in between. The CDR3 here is CASRGVLTSTDTQYF. The CDR3 nucleotides read TGTGCCAGCAGGGGAGTACTGACTAGCACAGATACGCAGTATTTT.

A remark on this clonotype: This could be a read error, since a much larger clone is one nucleotide away. V is TRBV5-1 and J is TRBJ2-1, with D perhaps being TRBD1 or TRBD2 (7 bases each). The V gene's germline CDR1 is SGHRS and CDR2 YFSETQ. V was cut by 4 bases and J by 2 bases, with 16 bases left in between. The CDR3 spans 16 residues. This CDR3 is CASSLADRITYNEQFF. In DNA, the CDR3 is TGCGCCAGCAGCCTAGCGGACAGGATAACCTACAATGAGCAGTTCTTC.

The V and J genes are TRBV6-9 and TRBJ2-7; the match to TRBD2 covers 9 bases. The CDR3 loop spans 14 amino acids. The trim removed 3 bases at V and 6 bases at J, leaving 6 bases unmatched. CDR1 and CDR2 from the germline V gene are MNHGY and SVAAGI. The CDR3 DNA is TGTGCCAGCAGTTACGCGGGAGGGGGTTCCGAGCAGTACTTC. As protein: CASSYAGGGSEQYF.

The table lists this clonotype with a few counts. The genes are TRBV2 and TRBJ2-1; possible D gene TRBD2, 6 bases. V lost 8 bases and J 9 bases, leaving 17 bases between the germline ends. The CDR3 consists of 13 residues. CDR1 is SNHLY, CDR2 FYNNEI, per germline. This chain's CDR3 is CASRDFRRGEQFF. The CDR3 bases are TGTGCCAGCCGGGACTTTAGGAGGGGTGAGCAGTTCTTC.

V gene TRBV29-1 combines with J gene TRBJ2-7; 16 bases match TRBD2. CDR3 length: 19 residues. Per the germline V gene, CDR1 is SQVTM and CDR2 is ANQGSEA. V shed 0 bases, J shed 0 bases, and the junction held 8 bases outside the gene matches. The CDR3 sequence is CSVEDRPGLAGGSSYEQYF. In nucleotides, the CDR3 is TGCAGCGTTGAAGACCGACCGGGACTAGCGGGGGGGAGCTCCTACGAGCAGTACTTC.

This clonotype was picked up a small number of times. The J gene is TRBJ2-1, the V gene TRBV20-1, with D possibly matching TRBD1 (5 bases). The CDR3 has 14 amino acids. The V end lost 3 bases, the J end lost 1 base, and 10 bases lay between the germline ends. Germline loops: CDR1 DFQATT, CDR2 SNEGSKA (reference sequence). The CDR3 DNA is TGCAGTGCTAGCAGCAGGGATTCCTACAATGAGCAGTTCTTC. Translated, it gives CSASSRDSYNEQFF.

This clonotype was counted many times. The chain combines TRBV2 with TRBJ2-3, with D maybe TRBD2 (5 bases). The germline V gene encodes CDR1 SNHLY and CDR2 FYNNEI. V was trimmed by 8 bases and J by 2 bases, leaving 17 bases between them. The CDR3 sequence is 15 residues long. The CDR3 is CASVSGEGTTDTQYF. As DNA, the CDR3 is TGTGCCAGCGTGTCCGGTGAGGGAACCACAGATACGCAGTATTTT. Looking up the rest from reference TRBV2 and TRBJ2-3 gives the full variable domain: EPEVTQTPSHQVTQMGQEVILRCVPISNHLYFYWYRQILGQKVEFLVSFYNNEISEKSEIFDDQFSVERPDGSNFTLKIRSTKLEDSAMYFCASVSGEGTTDTQYFGPGTRLTVL.

CDR3 nucleotides: TGTGCCAGCAGCCCCCCTCCGGGGAATAGCAATCAGCCCCAGCATTTT. Its protein is CASSPPPGNSNQPQHF. This sequence joins TRBV14 and TRBJ1-5; D is unclear. This CDR3 is built from 16 residues. CDR1 and CDR2 from the germline V gene are SGHDN and FVKESK. V was clipped by 4 bases and J by 0 bases, with 13 bases between them.

The chain links TRBV28 to TRBJ1-2; 10 nucleotides align to TRBD1. Per the germline V gene, CDR1 is MDHEN and CDR2 is SYDVKM. The CDR3 has 14 residues. V shed 4 bases, J shed 8 bases, and the junction held 7 bases outside the gene matches. The CDR3 is CASSSSGTGAGYTF. As DNA, the CDR3 is TGTGCCAGCAGTTCGTCCGGGACAGGGGCCGGCTACACCTTC.

In DNA form, the CDR3 reads TGTGCCAGCGGGGGAGGGGTGGATGGCTACACCTTC. The encoded protein is CASGGGVDGYTF. The V call is TRBV12-3 or TRBV12-4, the J call TRBJ1-2; possible D gene TRBD1, 5 bases. CDR3 size: 12 residues. Trimming removed 8 bases from V and 6 bases from J, with 13 bases in between.

Notes on this clonotype: Relative to the germline gene, one junction end is altered; a read error may explain this. V gene TRBV19 combines with J gene TRBJ1-1; D remains ambiguous. The CDR3 spans 13 residues. CDR1 is LNHDA and CDR2 is SQIVND in the germline V gene (reference sequence). The CDR3 protein is CASSIGKNAEAFF. The CDR3 nucleotides read TGTGCCAGTAGTATTGGAAAGAACGCTGAAGCTTTCTTT.

This clonotype was seen once. The chain employs TRBV6-1 and TRBJ1-5; possibly TRBD1 for D (6 bases). V gave up 6 bases and J gave up 6 bases, with 21 bases separating them. This CDR3 spans 16 amino acids. Germline V gives CDR1 MNHNS, CDR2 SASEGT. The CDR3: CASSRKLPGDGQPQHF. The CDR3 nucleotides are TGTGCCAGCAGCCGCAAACTTCCAGGGGATGGTCAGCCCCAGCATTTT.

This clonotype was counted between two and nine times. The V call is TRBV4-1, the J call TRBJ1-6; no firm D call. V lost 7 bases and J lost 10, with 17 bases in between. Germline CDR1 is MGHRA and CDR2 is YSYEKL. The CDR3 length is 14 residues. The CDR3 region has the DNA TGCGCCAGCAACCCTGATTGGGGTAGCTCACCCCTCCACTTT. Translated, it gives CASNPDWGSSPLHF.

This clonotype was recorded many times. The J gene is TRBJ2-1, the V gene TRBV7-3; perhaps TRBD2 as D (5 bases). V was trimmed by 4 bases and J by 0 bases, leaving 13 bases between them. The CDR3 length is 16 residues. Looked up from germline, CDR1 is SGHTA and CDR2 is FQGTGA. In DNA form, the CDR3 reads TGTGCCAGCAGCTCGACCCCAGACTACTCCTACAATGAGCAGTTCTTC. This sequence encodes CASSSTPDYSYNEQFF.

This clonotype was observed at least ten times. The V and J genes are TRBV12-3 or TRBV12-4 and TRBJ2-7; TRBD2 matches 7 bases. Trimming at V came to 0 bases and at J to 2 bases, leaving 10 bases not matched to a gene. The CDR3 consists of 17 residues. DNA for the CDR3: TGTGCCAGCAGTTTAGCGGCACCAACTAGCGTCCCCTACGAGCAGTACTTC. It encodes CASSLAAPTSVPYEQYF.

The chain recombines TRBV9 with TRBJ2-1; D is unclear. CDR3 size: 14 residues. V was clipped by 2 bases and J by 5 bases, with 11 bases between them. The germline V gene has CDR1 SGDLS and CDR2 YYNGEE. The CDR3 protein is CASSVGGRHNEQFF. Here the CDR3 DNA reads TGTGCCAGCAGCGTTGGCGGCAGGCACAATGAGCAGTTCTTC.

In this sample, this clonotype turned up a few times. This rearrangement joins TRBV10-2 to TRBJ2-5; D possibly corresponds to TRBD1 (6 bases). The CDR3 runs to 12 residues. Trimming pared 6 bases from V and 7 bases from J, leaving 12 bases between. Looked up from germline, CDR1 is WSHSY and CDR2 is SAAADI. The CDR3, as DNA: TGCGCCAGCAGCGCAGGGGAATGGACCCAGTACTTC. This gives the protein CASSAGEWTQYF.

This clonotype has only a few counts. This chain connects TRBV19 to TRBJ2-1, with D possibly called TRBD1 or TRBD2 (5 bases each). Germline V gene data show CDR1 as LNHDA and CDR2 as SQIVND (reference sequence). The V and J ends lost 8 bases and 5 bases respectively, with 13 bases between them. There are 13 residues in the CDR3. CDR3 protein: CASGDGEHNEQFF. The CDR3 coding sequence is TGTGCCAGTGGGGACGGAGAACACAATGAGCAGTTCTTC.

This clonotype was detected only a few times. The V call is TRBV6-1, the J call TRBJ2-1; no reliable D call. Germline assignment: CDR1 MNHNS and CDR2 SASEGT. V lost 7 bases to trimming and J lost 4 bases, with 5 bases between them. The CDR3 sequence is 11 residues long. The CDR3 loop reads CASTWYNEQFF. CDR3 DNA: TGTGCCAGCACCTGGTACAATGAGCAGTTCTTC.

This chain links TRBV6-1 with TRBJ2-2; 7 positions match TRBD2. Germline CDR1 MNHNS, CDR2 SASEGT. V shed 6 bases, J shed 2 bases, and the junction held 12 bases outside the gene matches. The CDR3 totals 17 residues. For the CDR3, the DNA is TGTGCCAGCAGCCCCGTTTTGGGGAGGGATAACACCGGGGAGCTGTTTTTT. The encoded protein is CASSPVLGRDNTGELFF.

The rearrangement uses TRBV2 and TRBJ1-1, with D unclear. Per the germline V gene, CDR1 is SNHLY and CDR2 is FYNNEI. The CDR3 loop spans 13 amino acids. The ends were cut back, 7 bases at V and 1 base at J, with 10 bases in the middle. For the CDR3, the DNA is TGTGCCAGCATAGGTGGACGGAACACTGAAGCTTTCTTT. Its protein is CASIGGRNTEAFF. Full variable domain (remainder filled in from reference TRBV2 and TRBJ1-1): EPEVTQTPSHQVTQMGQEVILRCVPISNHLYFYWYRQILGQKVEFLVSFYNNEISEKSEIFDDQFSVERPDGSNFTLKIRSTKLEDSAMYFCASIGGRNTEAFFGQGTRLTVV.

The chain carries TRBV6-2 or TRBV6-3 and TRBJ2-5, with 8 bases aligning to TRBD2. CDR3 length: 15 residues. Trimming cost V 5 bases and J 5 bases; bases outside gene matches: 10. The V gene's germline CDR1 is MNHEY and CDR2 SVGEGT. As DNA, the CDR3 is TGTGCCAGCAGTGGGAACGGGAGGGCGTGGGAGACCCAGTACTTC. As protein: CASSGNGRAWETQYF.

This clonotype was seen a handful of times. The rearrangement links TRBV20-1 to TRBJ1-6; D is uncertain. CDR3 length: 12 amino acids. Trimming removed 2 bases from V and 8 bases from J, with 7 bases in between. CDR1 and CDR2 (germline): DFQATT, SNEGSKA (reference sequence). The CDR3, as DNA: TGCAGTGCTAGATACGGGGATTCACCCCTCCACTTT. It specifies CSARYGDSPLHF.

This clonotype was counted only a few times. The chain has TRBV6-1 and TRBJ2-3; a possible D gene is TRBD1 (5 bases). Trimming removed 5 bases from V and 2 bases from J, with 11 bases in between. Germline V gene lookup returns CDR1 MNHNS and CDR2 SASEGT. This CDR3 spans 14 amino acids. The CDR3 sequence: CASSYRQNTDTQYF. The DNA of the CDR3 is TGTGCCAGCAGTTACCGACAGAACACAGATACGCAGTATTTT.

This clonotype was detected ten times or more. The chain joins TRBV12-3 or TRBV12-4 to TRBJ2-5; tentative D call: TRBD2 (6 bases). The CDR3 totals 14 residues. V was clipped by 2 bases and J by 3 bases, with 10 bases between them. The CDR3 region is CASSLQGEEETQYF. The CDR3 nucleotides are TGTGCCAGCAGTTTACAAGGGGAGGAAGAGACCCAGTACTTC.